This is a list of T cell receptor beta chains from one sample in a study of shared clonotypes between healthy human individuals. TCRdb's copy holds only in-frame clones and misses some; the assay was immunoSEQ multiplex PCR. The sample lists over 1.4 million clones; more than 95% were seen once. The sequencing sample was made of naive CD4+ T cells sorted from blood. Receptor source: a man aged 25-40 years in good health. Each CDR3 is given with its conserved first and last residue. The order of the fields is clone size, D gene, V gene, CDR3 length, J gene, CDR3 protein, CDR3 DNA. A D gene is named only where the DNA matches it firmly. The listing skips clone size in some rows; elsewhere it reads once, few, many or a size class.

clone_size: -; d_call: TRBD1; v_call: TRBV29-1; cdr3_length: 17; j_call: TRBJ2-6; cdr3_aa: CSVWSGQGFFGANVLTF; cdr3_nt: TGCAGCGTTTGGTCGGGACAGGGCTTTTTTGGGGCCAACGTCCTGACTTTC
clone_size: -; d_call: TRBD1; v_call: TRBV25-1; cdr3_length: 15; j_call: TRBJ1-1; cdr3_aa: CASSGTTGGSGEAFF; cdr3_nt: TGTGCCAGCAGTGGGACAACAGGGGGCTCTGGTGAAGCTTTCTTT
clone_size: -; d_call: -; v_call: TRBV5-5; cdr3_length: 14; j_call: TRBJ2-5; cdr3_aa: CASNKESGVWVQYF; cdr3_nt: TGTGCCAGCAACAAAGAATCGGGGGTCTGGGTCCAGTACTTC
clone_size: -; d_call: TRBD1; v_call: TRBV5-1; cdr3_length: 14; j_call: TRBJ2-7; cdr3_aa: CASSPGQGAGEQYF; cdr3_nt: TGCGCCAGCAGCCCGGGACAGGGGGCTGGTGAGCAGTACTTC
clone_size: -; d_call: TRBD1; v_call: TRBV7-9; cdr3_length: 14; j_call: TRBJ2-3; cdr3_aa: CASSLGQGFDTQYF; cdr3_nt: TGTGCCAGCAGCTTGGGACAGGGATTTGATACGCAGTATTTT
clone_size: -; d_call: -; v_call: TRBV29-1; cdr3_length: 14; j_call: TRBJ2-3; cdr3_aa: CSVAVADPTDTQYF; cdr3_nt: TGCAGCGTTGCTGTAGCGGATCCCACAGATACGCAGTATTTT
clone_size: -; d_call: -; v_call: TRBV5-1; cdr3_length: 15; j_call: TRBJ2-7; cdr3_aa: CASSLFDSSSYEQYF; cdr3_nt: TGCGCCAGCAGCTTGTTTGACTCGAGCTCCTACGAGCAGTACTTC
clone_size: -; d_call: TRBD1; v_call: TRBV5-5; cdr3_length: 15; j_call: TRBJ1-5; cdr3_aa: CASRAGTGGNQPQHF; cdr3_nt: TGTGCCAGCAGGGCCGGGACAGGGGGGAACCAGCCCCAGCATTTT
clone_size: -; d_call: -; v_call: TRBV28; cdr3_length: 11; j_call: TRBJ2-5; cdr3_aa: CASSFGETQYF; cdr3_nt: TGTGCCAGCAGTTTTGGAGAGACCCAGTACTTC
clone_size: -; d_call: -; v_call: TRBV7-3; cdr3_length: 13; j_call: TRBJ1-1; cdr3_aa: CASSWTQNTEAFF; cdr3_nt: TGTGCCAGCAGCTGGACACAGAACACTGAAGCTTTCTTT
clone_size: -; d_call: TRBD1; v_call: TRBV29-1; cdr3_length: 16; j_call: TRBJ2-1; cdr3_aa: CSVRGTVQSSYNEQFF; cdr3_nt: TGCAGCGTAAGAGGGACAGTACAAAGCTCCTACAATGAGCAGTTCTTC
clone_size: -; d_call: -; v_call: TRBV18; cdr3_length: 15; j_call: TRBJ2-3; cdr3_aa: CASSPSGTWPDTQYF; cdr3_nt: TGTGCCAGCTCACCAAGCGGGACATGGCCAGATACGCAGTATTTT
clone_size: -; d_call: TRBD1; v_call: TRBV5-1; cdr3_length: 15; j_call: TRBJ1-1; cdr3_aa: CASSLPGGTNTEAFF; cdr3_nt: TGCGCCAGCAGCTTGCCAGGGGGGACGAACACTGAAGCTTTCTTT
clone_size: -; d_call: -; v_call: TRBV7-2; cdr3_length: 15; j_call: TRBJ2-5; cdr3_aa: CASSPQRTVRETQYF; cdr3_nt: TGTGCCAGCAGCCCGCAACGGACGGTTAGAGAGACCCAGTACTTC
clone_size: -; d_call: TRBD1; v_call: TRBV7-2; cdr3_length: 15; j_call: TRBJ2-5; cdr3_aa: CASSFGDRYQETQYF; cdr3_nt: TGTGCCAGCAGCTTCGGGGACAGGTACCAAGAGACCCAGTACTTC
clone_size: once; d_call: TRBD2; v_call: TRBV5-1; cdr3_length: 14; j_call: TRBJ2-1; cdr3_aa: CASSLVLAENEQFF; cdr3_nt: TGCGCCAGCAGCTTGGTACTAGCGGAGAATGAGCAGTTCTTC
clone_size: -; d_call: TRBD1; v_call: TRBV7-9; cdr3_length: 15; j_call: TRBJ1-4; cdr3_aa: CASSPGQYQLEKLFF; cdr3_nt: TGTGCCAGCAGCCCGGGACAGTATCAGTTAGAAAAACTGTTTTTT
clone_size: -; d_call: -; v_call: TRBV28; cdr3_length: 12; j_call: TRBJ2-7; cdr3_aa: CATRGTIYEQYF; cdr3_nt: TGTGCCACCCGAGGGACAATCTACGAGCAGTACTTC
clone_size: -; d_call: TRBD2; v_call: TRBV18; cdr3_length: 15; j_call: TRBJ2-7; cdr3_aa: CASSPGTSGRSEQYF; cdr3_nt: TGTGCCAGCTCACCAGGGACTAGCGGGAGAAGTGAGCAGTACTTC
clone_size: -; d_call: TRBD2; v_call: TRBV4-1; cdr3_length: 18; j_call: TRBJ2-1; cdr3_aa: CASSQALAGGGTYNEQFF; cdr3_nt: TGCGCCAGCAGCCAAGCCCTAGCGGGAGGGGGAACCTACAATGAGCAGTTCTTC
clone_size: once; d_call: TRBD2; v_call: TRBV11-3; cdr3_length: 15; j_call: TRBJ2-1; cdr3_aa: CASSPTGTRLHEQFF; cdr3_nt: TGTGCCAGCAGCCCGACCGGGACTAGACTACATGAGCAGTTCTTC
clone_size: -; d_call: TRBD2; v_call: TRBV7-2; cdr3_length: 13; j_call: TRBJ2-5; cdr3_aa: CASTQRGRETQYF; cdr3_nt: TGTGCCAGCACCCAGCGGGGTCGGGAGACCCAGTACTTC